A single sample is the source of the 14 T cell receptor beta chains below, sequenced in a study of control samples from healthy donors and cancer patients (dated by TCRdb to 2020 to 2022). Receptors were amplified or captured by the immunoSEQ multiplex PCR assay. Entries here come from immuneACCESS through TCRdb and include only in-frame sequences with V and J called. Some clones fail to appear in such tables; in the studies checked, an unresolved V gene covers under half of the shortfall, and the cause of the remainder is unknown. The table for this sample lists about 160,000 clones; approximately 94% of them were counted only once. The ten biggest clones cover around 15% of the sample. Sequencing used PBMCs. The receptors come from a man in his 60s with colorectal cancer.

The rearrangement uses TRBV6-5 and TRBJ2-5; no firm D call. V shed 5 bases and J shed 2 bases, with 3 bases lying between them. Germline V CDR1 and CDR2: MNHEY, SVGAGI. This CDR3 is 11 amino acids long. The CDR3 sequence is CASSRQETQYF. The CDR3 DNA reads as TGTGCCAGCAGTCGACAAGAGACCCAGTACTTC.

V and J are TRBV3-1 (or the pseudogene TRBV3-2) and TRBJ1-2; a possible D gene is TRBD1 (6 bases). CDR1 and CDR2 from the germline V gene are LGHDT and YNNKEL (reference sequence). V lost 2 bases to trimming and J lost 2 bases, with 9 bases between them. This CDR3 has 14 amino acids. Here the CDR3 DNA reads TGTGCCAGCAGCCAAAACAGGGTGAACTATGGCTACACCTTC. Translation: CASSQNRVNYGYTF.

The rearrangement uses TRBV30 and TRBJ1-4; tentative D call: TRBD1 (5 bases). This CDR3 contains 14 residues. V was cut by 0 bases and J by 6 bases, with 11 bases left in between. Germline V gene sequence: CDR1 GTSNPN, CDR2 SVGIG (reference sequence). The DNA for the CDR3 is TGTGCCTGGAGTGTAGGGACTGTCGATGAAAAACTGTTTTTT. It codes for CAWSVGTVDEKLFF.

The genes are TRBV27 and TRBJ1-4; the D is unclear. Germline V gene data show CDR1 as MNHEY and CDR2 as SMNVEV (reference sequence). The CDR3 extends over 13 amino acids. Deletions cut 4 bases from V and 8 bases from J, with 11 bases between. The CDR3 loop reads CASSSQWSEKLFF. Here the CDR3 DNA reads TGTGCCAGCAGTTCCCAGTGGTCCGAAAAACTGTTTTTT.

The rearrangement joins TRBV4-2 to TRBJ2-3; D call uncertain. Trimming pared 0 bases from V and 3 bases from J, leaving 4 bases between. The CDR3 extends over 13 amino acids. Per germline, CDR1 LGHNA and CDR2 YNFKEQ. CDR3: CASSQELTDTQYF. The CDR3, as DNA: TGTGCCAGCAGCCAAGAGCTAACAGATACGCAGTATTTT.

This clone appeared once. The V call is TRBV19, the J call TRBJ1-2; D might be TRBD1 (6 bases). Germline CDR1 LNHDA, CDR2 SQIVND (reference sequence). The CDR3 has 16 amino acids. Trimming pared 3 bases from V and 0 bases from J, leaving 14 bases between. The CDR3 loop is CASSIRQESSNYGYTF. CDR3 DNA sequence: TGTGCCAGTAGTATCCGACAGGAATCCTCTAACTATGGCTACACCTTC.

This chain uses TRBV14 with TRBJ1-2; a possible D gene is TRBD1 (5 bases). This CDR3 comprises 14 residues. Germline CDR1 is SGHDN and CDR2 is FVKESK. The V gene lost 0 bases and the J gene lost 4 bases, with 9 bases spanning the gap. CDR3 protein: CASSQDQGVYGYTF. In DNA form, the CDR3 reads TGTGCCAGCAGCCAAGATCAGGGAGTCTATGGCTACACCTTC.

V gene TRBV4-1 combines with J gene TRBJ2-4, with unresolved D. The CDR3 totals 16 residues. Deletions cut 0 bases from V and 0 bases from J, with 9 bases between. CDR1 MGHRA and CDR2 YSYEKL come from the germline V gene. CDR3 sequence (DNA): TGCGCCAGCAGCCAAGAGGGCACCATAGCCAAAAACATTCAGTACTTC. Its protein is CASSQEGTIAKNIQYF.

This sequence joins TRBV2 and TRBJ1-2, with 7 bases identical to TRBD1. V shed 9 bases and J 2 bases; nucleotides not matched to a gene: 9. Germline V gene data show CDR1 as SNHLY and CDR2 as FYNNEI. The CDR3 is 14 residues long. CDR3 sequence reads: CARLGVGGNYGYTF. The DNA of the CDR3 is TGTGCCAGACTTGGCGTAGGGGGCAACTATGGCTACACCTTC.

The chain employs TRBV7-9 and TRBJ2-7, with a weak D call TRBD2 (5 bases). Germline values: CDR1 SEHNR, CDR2 FQNEAQ (reference sequence). Trimming shortened V by 5 bases and J by 3 bases, and 11 bases separated the two germline ends. CDR3 size: 13 residues. This CDR3 reads CASSPPGIYEQYF. The CDR3 region has the DNA TGTGCCAGCAGCCCCCCGGGGATCTACGAGCAGTACTTC.

The chain has TRBV5-1 and TRBJ1-1; the D is unclear. The germline CDR1 and CDR2 sequences are SGHRS and YFSETQ. The CDR3 length is 14 residues. The ends were cut back, 0 bases at V and 0 bases at J, with 6 bases in the middle. The CDR3 reads CASSLGPVNTEAFF. The CDR3 nucleotides read TGCGCCAGCAGCTTGGGACCGGTGAACACTGAAGCTTTCTTT.

This chain uses TRBV27 with TRBJ2-4, with D hard to call. The V end was cut by 6 bases, the J end by 6 bases, with 18 bases between. Germline V lookup: CDR1 MNHEY, CDR2 SMNVEV (reference sequence). The CDR3 sequence is 15 residues long. Here the CDR3 DNA reads TGTGCCAGCAGCCCCTTCGGGTCTGAACCAAACATTCAGTACTTC. Translating gives CASSPFGSEPNIQYF.

V gene TRBV19 combines with J gene TRBJ1-1; TRBD1 matches 11 bases. Trimming cost V 1 base and J 5 bases; bases outside gene matches: 3. The CDR3 is 15 residues long. Germline V gene sequence: CDR1 LNHDA, CDR2 SQIVND (reference sequence). CDR3 amino acids: CASSIVGQGATEAFF. Written as DNA, the CDR3 is TGTGCCAGTAGTATAGTAGGACAGGGGGCGACTGAAGCTTTCTTT.

J is TRBJ2-5 and V is TRBV3-1 (or the pseudogene TRBV3-2); perhaps D is TRBD1 or TRBD2 (6 bases each). Trimming took 2 bases from V and 5 from J, leaving 18 bases between them. Per the germline V gene, CDR1 is LGHDT and CDR2 is YNNKEL (reference sequence). The CDR3 consists of 16 residues. This chain's CDR3 is CASSQRGEGVRETQYF. In DNA, the CDR3 is TGTGCCAGCAGCCAAAGGGGGGAAGGGGTCAGGGAGACCCAGTACTTC.